Shown below are 14 T cell receptor beta chains from a single sample sequenced in a study of Tregs in tolerant kidney transplant recipients. Method: immunoSEQ multiplex PCR; TCRdb's copy keeps in-frame clones and lacks some. The sample yields roughly 250,000 clones, about 80% seen once. The specimen sequenced was CD4+ T cells from blood. These receptors were collected from a human donor in good health.

The gene calls are TRBV27 and TRBJ2-7; TRBD1 matches at 7 bases. This CDR3 has 15 residues. The germline CDR1 and CDR2 sequences are MNHEY and SMNVEV (reference sequence). V lost 6 bases and J lost 0; bases outside the gene matches: 8. In DNA, the CDR3 is TGTGCCAGCAGCAGGGGGTTATCGGCCTCCTACGAGCAGTACTTC. Protein product: CASSRGLSASYEQYF.

The rearrangement joins TRBV5-4 to TRBJ2-3; 8 bases line up with TRBD1. Trimming cost V 0 bases and J 5 bases; bases outside gene matches: 11. This CDR3 is 17 amino acids long. Per germline, CDR1 SGHNT and CDR2 YYREEE (reference sequence). DNA of the CDR3: TGTGCCAGCAGCTTGGTCACGGCAGGGGGCTTGGGAGATACGCAGTATTTT. Protein product: CASSLVTAGGLGDTQYF.

The chain links TRBV25-1 to TRBJ2-5; 10 bases match TRBD1. Germline loops: CDR1 MGHDK, CDR2 SYGVNS. V dropped 7 bases and J dropped 3; count of bases not matched to a gene: 8. The CDR3 sequence is 15 residues long. The CDR3 coding sequence is TGTGCCAGCAACCCCGGGGGGACAGGGGAAGAGACCCAGTACTTC. Its protein is CASNPGGTGEETQYF.

The gene calls are TRBV6-5 and TRBJ2-7; 12 bases fit TRBD2. Germline CDR1 MNHEY, CDR2 SVGAGI. The CDR3 covers 15 residues. V gave up 2 bases and J gave up 4 bases; unmatched junction bases: 3. The CDR3 is CASSYRTSGTYEQYF. CDR3 bases: TGTGCCAGCAGTTACAGGACTAGCGGGACTTACGAGCAGTACTTC.

The chain is built from TRBV5-8 and TRBJ2-1; 13 bases line up with TRBD2. Per the germline V gene, CDR1 is SGHTS and CDR2 is YDEGEE. V was pared by 1 base and J by 9 bases, with 10 bases of the junction left unmatched. The CDR3 is 17 residues long. CDR3 region: CASSLKLTSGGMVEQFF. As DNA, the CDR3 is TGTGCCAGCAGCTTGAAGCTGACTAGCGGGGGGATGGTTGAGCAGTTCTTC.

The gene calls are TRBV6-5 and TRBJ1-3, with TRBD1 as a possible D gene (5 bases). The CDR3 runs to 16 residues. The germline V and J ends were trimmed by 2 bases and 3 bases, with 14 bases remaining between them. From germline, CDR1 is MNHEY and CDR2 SVGAGI. The chain's CDR3 is CASSYRARQFGNTIYF. Written as DNA, the CDR3 is TGTGCCAGCAGTTACAGGGCCAGACAGTTTGGAAACACCATATATTTT.

This clone was counted between two and nine times. The gene calls are TRBV4-1 and TRBJ1-1; 8 bases are shared with TRBD1. The V gene end was trimmed by 4 bases and the J gene end by 6 bases; junction bases not matched to a gene: 25. The CDR3 runs 20 residues. Germline V lookup: CDR1 MGHRA, CDR2 YSYEKL. The DNA for the CDR3 is TGCGCCAGCAGCCTTACAACCCATCAACCAGGGGGCAGTTCTGGTTCTGAAGCTTTCTTT. It codes for CASSLTTHQPGGSSGSEAFF.

This clone appeared once. The J gene is TRBJ1-1, the V gene TRBV10-3; D remains ambiguous. V was shortened by 7 bases and J by 0 bases, with 9 bases between the two germline ends. The CDR3 sequence is 13 residues long. Germline CDR1 reads ENHRY; CDR2 reads SYGVKD. CDR3 loop: CAINALMNTEAFF. The DNA for the CDR3 is TGTGCCATCAACGCGTTAATGAACACTGAAGCTTTCTTT.

The chain carries TRBV20-1 and TRBJ1-2; D possibly corresponds to TRBD1 (5 bases). The CDR3 consists of 11 residues. V lost 6 bases and J lost 2, with 7 bases in between. Germline V gene lookup returns CDR1 DFQATT and CDR2 SNEGSKA (reference sequence). The CDR3 region is CSAWDNYGYTF. The CDR3, as DNA: TGCAGTGCCTGGGACAACTATGGCTACACCTTC.

CDR3: CASSLSLPGGEQYF. In nucleotides, the CDR3 is TGTGCCAGCAGCCTATCTTTACCGGGGGGCGAGCAGTACTTC. This chain links TRBV16 with TRBJ2-7; 7 positions match TRBD2. The CDR3 totals 14 residues. CDR1 KGHSY and CDR2 FQNENV come from the germline V gene. Trimming at V came to 4 bases and at J to 6 bases, leaving 9 bases not matched to a gene.

The CDR3 nucleotides are TGTGCCAGCAGGATAGAGGGAGGCGTAGGGGAGCAGTTCTTC. This sequence encodes CASRIEGGVGEQFF. The J gene is TRBJ2-1, the V gene TRBV4-2, with D maybe TRBD2 (6 bases). V lost 6 bases, J lost 10 bases, and 19 bases lay in between. This CDR3 has 14 residues. Germline CDR1 reads LGHNA; CDR2 reads YNFKEQ.

The gene calls are TRBV29-1 and TRBJ2-7; 7 bases are shared with TRBD2. This CDR3 region has 12 residues. The germline V gene has CDR1 SQVTM and CDR2 ANQGSEA. With 4 bases clipped from V and 7 bases from J, the junction kept 7 bases outside the gene matches. CDR3 sequence: CSVGAGREEQYF. CDR3 sequence (DNA): TGCAGCGTTGGTGCAGGGAGGGAGGAGCAGTACTTC.

The rearrangement links TRBV4-1 to TRBJ2-1; D is perhaps TRBD1 (5 bases). The CDR3 covers 13 residues. The germline V and J ends were trimmed by 4 bases and 7 bases, with 11 bases remaining between them. From germline, CDR1 is MGHRA and CDR2 YSYEKL. In DNA, the CDR3 is TGCGCCAGCAGCCGGGATAGGGGAAATGAGCAGTTCTTC. This sequence encodes CASSRDRGNEQFF.

The rearrangement joins TRBV10-2 to TRBJ1-2; D possibly corresponds to TRBD1 (5 bases). This CDR3 has 14 amino acids. Germline lookup yields CDR1 WSHSY and CDR2 SAAADI. Trimming left V 0 bases short and J 4 bases short, with 9 bases between. CDR3 in DNA: TGCGCCAGCAGTGAGTCGGGGGTTGCCTATGGCTACACCTTC. This translates into CASSESGVAYGYTF.